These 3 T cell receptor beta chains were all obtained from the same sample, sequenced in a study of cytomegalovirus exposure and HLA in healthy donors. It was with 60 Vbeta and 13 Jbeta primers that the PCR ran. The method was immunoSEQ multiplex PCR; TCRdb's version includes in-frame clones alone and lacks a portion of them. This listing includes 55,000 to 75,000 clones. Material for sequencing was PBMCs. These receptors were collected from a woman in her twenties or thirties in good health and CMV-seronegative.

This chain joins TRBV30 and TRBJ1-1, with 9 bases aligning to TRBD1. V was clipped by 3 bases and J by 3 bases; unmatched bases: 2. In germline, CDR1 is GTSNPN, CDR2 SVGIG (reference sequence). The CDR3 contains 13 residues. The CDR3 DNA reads TGTGCCTGGAGGGGACAGGGAGACACTGAAGCTTTCTTT. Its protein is CAWRGQGDTEAFF.

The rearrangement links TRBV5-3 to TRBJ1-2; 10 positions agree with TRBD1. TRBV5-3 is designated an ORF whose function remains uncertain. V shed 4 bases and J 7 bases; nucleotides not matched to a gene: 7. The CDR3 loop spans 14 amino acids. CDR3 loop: CARSGRQGAPGYTF. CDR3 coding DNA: TGTGCCAGAAGCGGCCGACAGGGGGCGCCTGGCTACACCTTC.

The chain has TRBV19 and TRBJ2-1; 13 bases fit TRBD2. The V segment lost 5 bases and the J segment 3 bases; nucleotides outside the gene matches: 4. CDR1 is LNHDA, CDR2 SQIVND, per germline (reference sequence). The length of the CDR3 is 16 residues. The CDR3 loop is CASSVTSGGSYNEQFF. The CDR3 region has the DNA TGTGCCAGTAGTGTGACTAGCGGGGGGAGCTACAATGAGCAGTTCTTC.